The rows below give T cell receptor beta chains drawn from one sample of a study of post-analysis software for immune sequencing data. TCRdb re-called the PCR reads through MiXCR, storing one row per CDR3 protein. This sample has roughly 800,000 distinct CDR3 sequences, with just over 45% found just once. The sequenced sample consisted of blood. These receptors were collected from a girl under 18 with multiple sclerosis. Each CDR3 is given with its conserved first and last residue. The order of the fields is D gene, V gene, clone size, J gene, CDR3 protein, CDR3 DNA. A D gene is named only where the DNA matches it firmly. Where a row states a size, it is once, few, many or the class of an expanded clone; other rows omit it.

d_call: TRBD2
v_call: TRBV28
clone_size: NA
j_call: TRBJ2-1
cdr3_aa: CASNDPAGIREQFF
cdr3_nt: TGTGCCAGCAACGACCCAGCGGGGATCAGGGAGCAGTTCTTC

d_call: NA
v_call: TRBV28
clone_size: NA
j_call: TRBJ2-3
cdr3_aa: CASSLTTGLGTDTQYF
cdr3_nt: TGTGCCAGCAGTCTCACCACGGGACTGGGCACAGATACGCAGTATTTT

d_call: TRBD2
v_call: TRBV12-3/TRBV12-4
clone_size: NA
j_call: TRBJ2-1
cdr3_aa: CASSLSASGSYYEQFF
cdr3_nt: TGTGCCAGCAGTTTATCGGCCAGCGGGAGTTACTATGAGCAGTTCTTC

d_call: NA
v_call: TRBV11-2
clone_size: NA
j_call: TRBJ1-5
cdr3_aa: CASSATGRGQPQHF
cdr3_nt: TGTGCCAGCAGCGCGACGGGTAGGGGTCAGCCCCAGCATTTT

d_call: NA
v_call: TRBV2
clone_size: few
j_call: TRBJ2-1
cdr3_aa: CASSATTGFEQFF
cdr3_nt: TGTGCCAGCAGCGCAACCACAGGGTTTGAGCAGTTCTTC

d_call: NA
v_call: TRBV5-1
clone_size: NA
j_call: TRBJ2-3
cdr3_aa: CASSLESQGRDTQYF
cdr3_nt: TGCGCCAGCAGCTTGGAATCCCAGGGCCGAGATACGCAGTATTTT

d_call: NA
v_call: TRBV7-2
clone_size: NA
j_call: TRBJ2-5
cdr3_aa: CASSPRLVRRSETQYF
cdr3_nt: TGTGCCAGCAGCCCGCGACTAGTTCGTCGGTCGGAGACCCAGTACTTC

d_call: TRBD2
v_call: TRBV5-1
clone_size: NA
j_call: TRBJ2-2
cdr3_aa: CASSLVLAGTPNTGELFF
cdr3_nt: TGCGCCAGCAGCTTGGTGCTAGCGGGGACCCCGAACACCGGGGAGCTGTTTTTT

d_call: TRBD2
v_call: TRBV7-9
clone_size: NA
j_call: TRBJ2-5
cdr3_aa: CASSSVAGVGHHQETQYF
cdr3_nt: TGTGCCAGCAGCTCAGTAGCGGGAGTCGGGCACCACCAAGAGACCCAGTACTTC

d_call: TRBD2
v_call: TRBV9
clone_size: NA
j_call: TRBJ2-1
cdr3_aa: CASSPGTSGRAYHEQFF
cdr3_nt: TGTGCCAGCAGCCCGGGGACTAGCGGGAGGGCTTACCATGAGCAGTTCTTC

d_call: TRBD2
v_call: TRBV12-3/TRBV12-4
clone_size: few
j_call: TRBJ2-3
cdr3_aa: CASSFVGGGAGGPTDTQYF
cdr3_nt: TGTGCCAGCAGTTTCGTGGGGGGCGGAGCGGGAGGGCCCACAGATACGCAGTATTTT

d_call: NA
v_call: TRBV7-9
clone_size: NA
j_call: TRBJ2-7
cdr3_aa: CASSSLGGGSSYEQYF
cdr3_nt: TGTGCCAGCAGCTCGTTGGGCGGCGGTAGCTCCTACGAGCAGTACTTC

d_call: NA
v_call: TRBV9
clone_size: once
j_call: TRBJ2-1
cdr3_aa: CASSVSLAAGSSYNEQFF
cdr3_nt: TGTGCCAGCAGCGTAAGCCTAGCCGCAGGGTCCTCCTACAATGAGCAGTTCTTC

d_call: NA
v_call: TRBV7-2
clone_size: NA
j_call: TRBJ2-3
cdr3_aa: CASSVTSEDTQYF
cdr3_nt: TGTGCCAGCAGCGTAACTAGTGAAGATACGCAGTATTTT

d_call: NA
v_call: TRBV4-3
clone_size: NA
j_call: TRBJ2-3
cdr3_aa: CASSHSLTDTQYF
cdr3_nt: TGCGCCAGCAGCCACTCCCTGACAGATACGCAGTATTTT

d_call: NA
v_call: TRBV3-1
clone_size: few
j_call: TRBJ2-1
cdr3_aa: CASSQGQGGYNEQFF
cdr3_nt: TGTGCCAGCAGCCAAGGGCAGGGTGGCTACAATGAGCAGTTCTTC

d_call: NA
v_call: TRBV29-1
clone_size: few
j_call: TRBJ2-1
cdr3_aa: CSVEYGRSSYNEQFF
cdr3_nt: TGCAGCGTTGAGTACGGGAGAAGCTCCTACAATGAGCAGTTCTTC

d_call: NA
v_call: TRBV6-6
clone_size: once
j_call: TRBJ2-7
cdr3_aa: CASSPDSKFYEQYF
cdr3_nt: TGTGCCAGCAGCCCGGACTCAAAGTTCTACGAGCAGTACTTC

d_call: NA
v_call: TRBV7-9
clone_size: NA
j_call: TRBJ1-2
cdr3_aa: CASRTLRDVDYGYTF
cdr3_nt: TGTGCCAGCAGAACCCTAAGGGACGTAGACTATGGCTACACCTTC

d_call: TRBD1
v_call: TRBV5-6
clone_size: NA
j_call: TRBJ1-1
cdr3_aa: CASSFPGGTEAFF
cdr3_nt: TGCGCCAGCAGCTTCCCAGGGGGAACTGAAGCTTTCTTT

d_call: NA
v_call: TRBV20-1
clone_size: NA
j_call: TRBJ2-2
cdr3_aa: CSASKVGRSNTGELFF
cdr3_nt: TGCAGTGCTAGTAAGGTCGGGAGATCGAACACCGGGGAGCTGTTTTTT

d_call: NA
v_call: TRBV5-6
clone_size: NA
j_call: TRBJ2-5
cdr3_aa: CASSRPGAGETQYF
cdr3_nt: TGTGCCAGCAGCCGACCGGGAGCGGGAGAGACCCAGTACTTC

d_call: NA
v_call: TRBV7-2
clone_size: NA
j_call: TRBJ2-5
cdr3_aa: CASSFPEAFEQYF
cdr3_nt: TGTGCCAGCAGCTTCCCTGAAGCCTTTGAGCAGTACTTC

d_call: NA
v_call: TRBV30
clone_size: NA
j_call: TRBJ1-1
cdr3_aa: CAWSAPGRGGDTEAFF
cdr3_nt: TGTGCCTGGTCCGCACCTGGGCGGGGAGGGGACACTGAAGCTTTCTTT

d_call: NA
v_call: TRBV19
clone_size: NA
j_call: TRBJ1-1
cdr3_aa: CASSILGEYTEAFF
cdr3_nt: TGTGCCAGTAGTATATTGGGAGAGTACACTGAAGCTTTCTTT

d_call: NA
v_call: TRBV29-1
clone_size: few
j_call: TRBJ2-2
cdr3_aa: CSVPTNTGELFF
cdr3_nt: TGCAGCGTTCCAACGAACACCGGGGAGCTGTTTTTT

d_call: NA
v_call: TRBV15
clone_size: NA
j_call: TRBJ1-2
cdr3_aa: CATSEGMDYGYTF
cdr3_nt: TGTGCCACCAGCGAGGGCATGGACTATGGCTACACCTTC

d_call: TRBD2
v_call: TRBV6-6
clone_size: NA
j_call: TRBJ2-5
cdr3_aa: CASSYGTSGRETQYF
cdr3_nt: TGTGCCAGCAGTTACGGGACTAGCGGGAGAGAGACCCAGTACTTC